These T cell receptor beta chains were read from a single sample in a study of blood T cell repertoires in COVID-19. Some clones are missing from TCRdb's copy, which holds only in-frame ones; the method was immunoSEQ multiplex PCR. The sample contains about 62,000 clones, 86% of which appear only once. Sequenced material: peripheral blood. The receptors shown here come from a woman of 80 years or more with acute or convalescent COVID-19. Each CDR3 is given with its conserved first and last residue. A D gene is named only where the DNA matches it firmly. Only part of the rows carry a size: once, few, many, or a class if the clone is expanded.

J | size | V | D | DNA | CDR3
TRBJ2-7 | . | TRBV7-2 | . | TGTGCCAGCAGTTCAGGCGCTCGCGAGCAGTACTTC | CASSSGAREQYF
TRBJ2-1 | . | TRBV2 | . | TGTGCCAGCAGTGATACAGGACCATCCAATGAGCAGTTCTTC | CASSDTGPSNEQFF
TRBJ1-4 | . | TRBV19 | . | TGTGCCAGTAGTATACGGGTTCGGGAAAAGCTGTTTTTT | CASSIRVREKLFF
TRBJ1-2 | . | TRBV12-3/TRBV12-4 | . | TGTGCCAGCAGTAGGCAGGGACTCTATGGCTACACCTTC | CASSRQGLYGYTF
TRBJ1-4 | . | TRBV3-1/TRBV3-2 | . | TGTGCCAGCAGCCAAGGGTCTAGGTCCGCGGGCCCTAATGAAAAACTGTTTTTT | CASSQGSRSAGPNEKLFF
TRBJ1-2 | . | TRBV11-2 | . | TGTGCCAGCAGCCTGTCCGACAGGAACTATGGCTACACCTTC | CASSLSDRNYGYTF
TRBJ1-5 | once | TRBV30 | TRBD1 | TGTGCCTGGAGTGTAACAGGGGGCGGGCGAAATCAGCCCCAGCATTTT | CAWSVTGGGRNQPQHF
TRBJ1-5 | . | TRBV2 | . | TGTGCCAGCAGTCTAGCGGGGGGATACCGACAGCCCCAGCATTTT | CASSLAGGYRQPQHF
TRBJ2-5 | . | TRBV19 | . | TGTGCCTCGCGAGGGGGATATCAAGAGACCCAGTACTTC | CASRGGYQETQYF
TRBJ1-4 | few | TRBV27 | . | TGTGCCAGCAGTTTATATACACCCTATGAAAAACTGTTTTTT | CASSLYTPYEKLFF
TRBJ1-1 | . | TRBV9 | . | TGTGCCAGCAGCGGCGGGACGGAGTATGAAGCTTTCTTT | CASSGGTEYEAFF
TRBJ2-2 | . | TRBV18 | . | TGTGCCAGCTCACCCGCGAACCAGGGCGGGGAGCTGTTTTTT | CASSPANQGGELFF
TRBJ2-1 | . | TRBV19 | TRBD2 | TGTGCCAGTACCACCCGAGCTAGCGGGAGCTACAATGAGCAGTTCTTC | CASTTRASGSYNEQFF
TRBJ1-2 | . | TRBV19 | . | TGTGCCAGTAGCCCGTCCGGACTTTGGAGGGGCTACACCTTC | CASSPSGLWRGYTF
TRBJ2-1 | . | TRBV9 | TRBD1 | TGTGCCAGCAGCGAGGACAGGACCCTCTACAATGAGCAGTTCTTC | CASSEDRTLYNEQFF
TRBJ2-1 | . | TRBV2 | TRBD2 | TGTGCCAGCAGTGAGAGAACTAGCGGCTCAACTGAGCAGTTCTTC | CASSERTSGSTEQFF
TRBJ2-1 | . | TRBV5-4 | TRBD2 | TGTGCCAGCAGCTTGGCTAGCGGGTACAATGAGCAGTTCTTC | CASSLASGYNEQFF
TRBJ1-2 | . | TRBV6-5 | . | TGTGCCAGCAGTCCGGACAGTTCCTATGGCTACACCTTC | CASSPDSSYGYTF
TRBJ1-1 | . | TRBV5-1 | . | TGCGCCAGCAGCTCCAGAGGGGGTAACACTGAAGCTTTCTTT | CASSSRGGNTEAFF
TRBJ1-2 | . | TRBV5-1 | . | TGCGCCAGCAGCTTGGGGGGAGAGAATGGCTACACCTTC | CASSLGGENGYTF
TRBJ1-1 | . | TRBV7-9 | TRBD1 | TGTGCCAGCAGCTTAGAGGGGGCTGGCACTGAAGCTTTCTTT | CASSLEGAGTEAFF
TRBJ1-1 | . | TRBV18 | . | TGTGCCAGCTCACTGGACACGGTTGAGACTGAAGCTTTCTTT | CASSLDTVETEAFF
TRBJ1-3 | once | TRBV6-5 | TRBD1 | TGTGCCAGCAGGGACAGGGGGGATTTTGGAAACACCATATATTTT | CASRDRGDFGNTIYF
TRBJ1-5 | . | TRBV2 | . | TGTGCCAGCAGTGAGGCGGCTTTCAATCAGCCCCAGCATTTT | CASSEAAFNQPQHF
TRBJ1-1 | . | TRBV20-1 | TRBD1 | TGCAGTGCTAGTCCGGGACAGGGGGCCAACACTGAAGCTTTCTTT | CSASPGQGANTEAFF
TRBJ2-2 | . | TRBV4-2 | TRBD2 | TGTGCCAGCAGCCAAGATCGGGGGGATGCGAGCACCGGGGAGCTGTTTTTT | CASSQDRGDASTGELFF
TRBJ2-1 | . | TRBV7-6 | TRBD2 | TGTGCCAGCAGCTTAGGCAGCGGGGGGGGTTCCGAGCAGTTCTTC | CASSLGSGGGSEQFF
TRBJ1-5 | . | TRBV14 | TRBD1 | TGTGCCAGCAGCCAGCTGGGACAGGGCGGTCAGCCCCAGCATTTT | CASSQLGQGGQPQHF
TRBJ1-4 | . | TRBV28 | . | TGTGCCAGCAGTTTAACGGGGAATTATGAAAAACTGTTTTTT | CASSLTGNYEKLFF
TRBJ2-6 | . | TRBV12-2 | . | TGTGCAAGTCGCTTCTCCTCTGGGAGGACAGGGGGGGTCACTGGGGCCAACGTCCTGACTTTC | CASRFSSGRTGGVTGANVLTF
TRBJ2-1 | . | TRBV2 | TRBD1 | TGTGCCAGCAGAAGACAGGGGTCCGACAATGAGCAGTTCTTC | CASRRQGSDNEQFF
TRBJ2-7 | . | TRBV19 | TRBD2 | TGTGCCAGCGGGACTAGCGGGAGTTTTTTTCGGCACGAGCAGTACTTC | CASGTSGSFFRHEQYF
TRBJ2-1 | few | TRBV5-6 | TRBD1 | TGTGCCAGCAGCGGGACGGACAGGGCCGCGGACAATGAGCAGTTCTTC | CASSGTDRAADNEQFF
TRBJ2-2 | . | TRBV28 | TRBD2 | TGTGCCAGCAGCCCGCGGACTAGCGGGAGGGCCTCCGGGGAGCTGTTTTTT | CASSPRTSGRASGELFF
TRBJ2-1 | few | TRBV19 | TRBD2 | TGTGCCAGTAGCGGGACTAGCGGGAGGAGCTCCTACAATGAGCAGTTCTTC | CASSGTSGRSSYNEQFF
TRBJ2-7 | . | TRBV6-5 | . | TGTGCCAGCACTCCCTCGGGGGTCGACTACGAGCAGTACTTC | CASTPSGVDYEQYF
TRBJ1-2 | medium-sized | TRBV4-2 | TRBD1 | TGTGCCAGCAGCCAAGGGGGGACAGAATATGGCTACACCTTC | CASSQGGTEYGYTF